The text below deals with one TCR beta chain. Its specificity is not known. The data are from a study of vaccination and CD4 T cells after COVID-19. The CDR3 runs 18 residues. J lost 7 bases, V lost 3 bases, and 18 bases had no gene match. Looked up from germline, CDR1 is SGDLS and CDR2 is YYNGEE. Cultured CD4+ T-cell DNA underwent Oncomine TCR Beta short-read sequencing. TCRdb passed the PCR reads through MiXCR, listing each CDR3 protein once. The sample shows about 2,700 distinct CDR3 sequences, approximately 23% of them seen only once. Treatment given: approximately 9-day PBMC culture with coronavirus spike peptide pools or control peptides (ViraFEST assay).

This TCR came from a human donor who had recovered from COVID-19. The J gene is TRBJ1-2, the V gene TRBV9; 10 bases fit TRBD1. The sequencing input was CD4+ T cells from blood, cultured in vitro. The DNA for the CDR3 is TGTGCCAGCAGCGGTACCTCAAAGGTGGGACAGGGGTACTCTGGCTACACCTTC. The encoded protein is CASSGTSKVGQGYSGYTF.